Shown below are 9 T cell receptor beta chains from a single sample sequenced in a study of glioma-infiltrating T cells after dendritic cell vaccination. Assay: immunoSEQ multiplex PCR; the TCRdb copy retains only in-frame clones and omits some. The data show about 73,000 clones, roughly 87% seen once. Specimen: blood, collected before dendritic cell vaccination. The receptors derive from a human donor with glioblastoma.

This chain connects TRBV11-3 to TRBJ2-6, with 10 bases identical to TRBD1. Trimming cost V 5 bases and J 1 base; bases outside gene matches: 11. The length of the CDR3 is 19 residues. Germline V gene lookup returns CDR1 SGHNT and CDR2 YENEEA. CDR3 nucleotides: TGTGCCAGCAGCCCCGGGACAGGGGTCTCACATTCTGGGGCCAACGTCCTGACTTTC. Translated: CASSPGTGVSHSGANVLTF.

In this sample, this clone turned up a few times. The chain is built from TRBV7-6 and TRBJ1-2; 7 nucleotides agree with TRBD1. Losses at the gene ends were 5 bases for V and 6 bases for J; bases not matched to a gene: 6. Germline V lookup: CDR1 SGHVS, CDR2 FNYEAQ. The CDR3 runs to 13 residues. The CDR3 coding sequence is TGTGCCAGCAGCCCAGTGACAGGGCATGGCTACACCTTC. Encoded protein: CASSPVTGHGYTF. The full variable domain, in which reference TRBV7-6 and TRBJ1-2 provide the parts outside the CDR3, is GAGVSQSPRYKVTKRGQDVALRCDPISGHVSLYWYRQALGQGPEFLTYFNYEAQQDKSGLPNDRFSAERPEGSISTLTIQRTEQRDSAMYRCASSPVTGHGYTFGSGTRLTVV.

This clone was seen a single time. The V call is TRBV7-9, the J call TRBJ2-3, with TRBD1 matching 9 bases. Trimming removed 6 bases from V and 2 bases from J; junction bases left unmatched: 12. The germline V gene encodes CDR1 SEHNR and CDR2 FQNEAQ (reference sequence). The CDR3 contains 17 residues. CDR3 residues: CASRGQGIDMSTDTQYF. The CDR3 region has the DNA TGTGCCAGCAGGGGACAGGGCATTGATATGTCCACAGATACGCAGTATTTT.

The chain links TRBV14 to TRBJ2-7; D is undetermined. The CDR3 is made up of 11 amino acids. The germline V gene has CDR1 SGHDN and CDR2 FVKESK. V was trimmed by 1 base and J by 7 bases, leaving 5 bases between them. The CDR3 bases are TGTGCCAGCAGCCAAGGTCGGGAGCAGTACTTC. Translated, it gives CASSQGREQYF. Variable domain in full (rest from reference TRBV14 and TRBJ2-7): EAGVTQFPSHSVIEKGQTVTLRCDPISGHDNLYWYRRVMGKEIKFLLHFVKESKQDESGMPNNRFLAERTGGTYSTLKVQPAELEDSGVYFCASSQGREQYFGPGTRLTVT.

The chain is built from TRBV5-1 and TRBJ2-3; 10 nucleotides agree with TRBD2. Trimming took 4 bases from V and 1 from J; bases not matched to a gene: 12. The V gene's germline CDR1 is SGHRS and CDR2 YFSETQ. The CDR3 extends over 18 amino acids. The chain's CDR3 is CASSKWSSGRGGTDTQYF. CDR3 DNA sequence: TGCGCCAGCAGCAAATGGTCTAGCGGGAGAGGAGGCACAGATACGCAGTATTTT.

The chain joins TRBV12-2 to TRBJ1-1; TRBD1, the table's D call, lacks a check against the DNA. TRBV12-2 is described as a pseudogene. The CDR3 has 21 amino acids. DNA for the CDR3: TGTGCAAGTCGCTTAGAGTGCGGCCGTCGTCCAAGGGGTCGAATGAACACTGAAGCTTTCTTT. The encoded protein is CASRLECGRRPRGRMNTEAFF.

In this sample, this clone turned up once. This sequence joins TRBV2 and TRBJ1-5, with 8 bases aligning to TRBD1. Unmatched junction bases numbered 6, after V lost 5 bases and J lost 9 bases. The V gene's germline CDR1 is SNHLY and CDR2 FYNNEI. The CDR3 length is 13 residues. CDR3 sequence (DNA): TGTGCCAGCAGTTCAGGGGGCCCGGGGCCCCAGCATTTT. Protein product: CASSSGGPGPQHF.

The chain's CDR3 is CASSSASGRGNIQYF. Written as DNA, the CDR3 is TGTGCCAGCAGTTCCGCTAGCGGGAGAGGAAACATTCAGTACTTC. This chain joins TRBV28 and TRBJ2-4, with 10 bases aligning to TRBD2. The V and J ends lost 4 bases and 6 bases, in that order; junction bases with no gene match: 6. This CDR3 has 15 amino acids. The germline CDR1 and CDR2 sequences are MDHEN and SYDVKM.

Points on this clone: An end of the junction differs from the germline gene, which may be a read error. The J gene is TRBJ1-1, the V gene TRBV9; a possible D gene is TRBD1 (5 bases). From germline, CDR1 is SGDLS and CDR2 YYNGEE. This CDR3 has 15 amino acids. In nucleotides, the CDR3 is TGTGCCTGCAGCACCCCACGGGGGAGGGCCACTGAAGCTTTCTTT. It is translated as CACSTPRGRATEAFF.